This is a list of T cell receptor beta chains from one sample in a study of long-term antiretroviral therapy in people with HIV. Sequencing was performed with immunoSEQ multiplex PCR; in TCRdb, only in-frame clones are kept and a portion is missing. The table lists about 22,000 clones, 80% to 90% of them singletons. The material was unsorted PBMCs, obtained 1.8 years before starting antiretroviral therapy. The receptors shown here come from a woman in her twenties or thirties with HIV. Each CDR3 is given with its conserved first and last residue. D genes are given only for firm matches.

CDR3 protein	CDR3 length	V gene	D gene
CSVSRRISTDTQYF	14	TRBV29-1	.
CASSFGGAGTGSYEQYF	17	TRBV5-1	.
CATPGYNEQFF	11	TRBV2	.
CASSPYLSGLLAEAFF	16	TRBV13	.
CASRAPGTGVNEQFF	15	TRBV5-1	TRBD1
CATSREGTIAVAGTDTQYF	19	TRBV15	TRBD2
CASSISSGAADTQYF	15	TRBV19	TRBD2
CASRQGGNRYTF	12	TRBV27	TRBD1
CASSLTSGGNNEQFF	15	TRBV5-4	TRBD2
CASSRIQSGDTIYF	14	TRBV14	.
CASSFTGGDINSPLHF	16	TRBV5-1	TRBD1
CSVEWVKNEKLFF	13	TRBV29-1	.
CSVGQGNSYEQYF	13	TRBV29-1	TRBD1
CASTLDSGGYSTDTQYF	17	TRBV5-4	TRBD2
CASSLRGGDSGYGYTF	16	TRBV7-3	.
CASRWGRNTEAFF	13	TRBV19	.
CASSFRIGTYQETQYF	16	TRBV4-1	.
CASRTGLVSGSPLHF	15	TRBV6-5	.
CASSGGPNTEAFF	13	TRBV13	.
CASRMGRGPANVLTF	15	TRBV2	TRBD2
CASTGGPHTIYF	12	TRBV2	.
CSVEGLAEAFF	11	TRBV29-1	.
CASSSQGARGYTF	13	TRBV5-1	TRBD1
CASSYMAEAFF	11	TRBV6-1	.